This T cell receptor beta chain emerged from a study of blood T cells in healthy people across ages. Trimming left V 6 bases short and J 7 bases short, with 16 bases between. The CDR3 has 14 amino acids. CDR1 is MNHEY and CDR2 is SMNVEV in the germline V gene (reference sequence). The use of a sample-barcoded 5' primer and a J-beta primer mix characterized a second PCR of 7 to 11 cycles. Using its own MiXCR run on the 5' RACE reads, TCRdb lists one record per CDR3 protein. Of 700,000 to 800,000 distinct CDR3 sequences in the sample, roughly 45% are singletons; the top ten hold 20% to 25%. The material sequenced was blood. The chain is built from TRBV27 and TRBJ1-5; possible D gene TRBD1, 6 bases. The TCR was taken from a woman in her fifties or sixties in good health. CDR3 region: CASRLQQGGQPQHF. CDR3 bases: TGTGCCAGCAGGTTACAACAGGGAGGACAGCCCCAGCATTTT.